This T cell receptor beta chain was sequenced for a study of beta chain features in type 1 diabetes. Study outcomes and limitations: TCRB CDR3s from Type 1 diabetes patients were moderately but significantly shorter in all four CD4+ subsets.

This clone was found a few times. What it binds is unknown. After removal of 0 bases from V and 3 bases from J, the junction contained 2 bases not matched to a gene. Per the germline V gene, CDR1 is SGHRS and CDR2 is YFSETQ. The CDR3 loop spans 15 amino acids. All of the isolated RNA was reverse transcribed, so expressed TCRB transcripts were sequenced. Reads from naive, central memory and regulatory T cell samples averaged roughly 3.6 million. Some clones are missing from TCRdb's copy, which holds only in-frame ones; the method was immunoSEQ multiplex PCR. The profile shows hundreds of thousands of clones, more than 13% of them singletons.

The sequence was obtained from a man younger than 40 with type 1 diabetes. The specimen was naive CD4+ T cells from blood. The chain recombines TRBV5-1 with TRBJ2-1, with TRBD2 matching 8 bases. In DNA, the CDR3 is TGCGCCAGCAGCTTGGTGGCGGGGGGCTACAATGAGCAGTTCTTC. Protein: CASSLVAGGYNEQFF. The full variable domain, its missing parts supplied by reference TRBV5-1 and TRBJ2-1, is KAGVTQTPRYLIKTRGQQVTLSCSPISGHRSVSWYQQTPGQGLQFLFEYFSETQRNKGNFPGRFSGRQFSNSRSEMNVSTLELGDSALYLCASSLVAGGYNEQFFGPGTRLTVL.